Shown below are 14 T cell receptor beta chains from a single sample sequenced in a study of cytomegalovirus exposure and HLA in healthy donors. The PCR was carried out with 60 Vbeta primers and 13 Jbeta primers. Profiled with immunoSEQ multiplex PCR; TCRdb holds only in-frame clones, not every one. This sample has some 200,000 clones, with roughly 80% found just once. Source material: PBMCs. All receptors come from a man aged 35 to 55 in good health and CMV-seropositive.

This chain links TRBV11-2 with TRBJ1-2, with 10 bases lining up with TRBD1. Germline lookup yields CDR1 SGHAT and CDR2 FQNNGV. The V gene end was trimmed by 4 bases and the J gene end by 3 bases; junction bases not matched to a gene: 8. This CDR3 region has 16 residues. CDR3 bases: TGTGCCAGCAGCTCGCGGACCGGGACAGGGGACTATGGCTACACCTTC. This gives the protein CASSSRTGTGDYGYTF.

The chain employs TRBV7-8 and TRBJ2-7; D is possibly TRBD1 (6 bases). Trimming stripped 4 bases from V and 2 bases from J, with 15 bases between. This CDR3 is built from 15 residues. Germline CDR1 and CDR2: SGHVS and FQNEAQ. In DNA, the CDR3 is TGTGCCAGCAGCTCCCTGGGCAGGGGCCCCTACGAGCAGTACTTC. As protein: CASSSLGRGPYEQYF.

The chain carries TRBV7-9 and TRBJ1-2; 9 nucleotides agree with TRBD1. Germline trimming cut 6 bases from V and 7 bases from J; bases unmatched to any gene: 9. CDR1 is SEHNR, CDR2 FQNEAQ, per germline (reference sequence). This CDR3 is built from 14 residues. CDR3 amino acids: CASRPDRGLSGYTF. CDR3 DNA sequence: TGTGCCAGCAGGCCAGACAGGGGGTTGAGTGGCTACACCTTC.

This rearrangement joins TRBV7-9 to TRBJ2-7; D is possibly TRBD2 (6 bases). The CDR3 is made up of 15 amino acids. Trimming pared 5 bases from V and 2 bases from J, leaving 16 bases between. Germline CDR1 reads SEHNR; CDR2 reads FQNEAQ (reference sequence). The CDR3 sequence: CASSPTGTPTYEQYF. For the CDR3, the DNA is TGTGCCAGCAGCCCCACCGGGACTCCAACCTACGAGCAGTACTTC.

The genes are TRBV5-4 and TRBJ1-2, with D possibly TRBD1 on 6 matching bases. Trimming stripped 5 bases from V and 6 bases from J, with 14 bases between. The CDR3 consists of 13 residues. The germline V gene has CDR1 SGHNT and CDR2 YYREEE (reference sequence). CDR3 sequence reads: CASRFTGRDGYTF. CDR3 bases: TGTGCCAGCAGGTTCACAGGGAGGGATGGCTACACCTTC.

Of note for this clone: At one end the junction does not follow the germline gene, possibly because of a read error. The genes are TRBV7-7 and TRBJ2-5, with 12 bases matching TRBD2. This CDR3 contains 16 residues. Germline lookup yields CDR1 SSHAT and CDR2 FNYEAQ (reference sequence). The CDR3 nucleotides are TGTGCTAGCAGCTCGGAGCTAGCGGGGGGGGCCGGGACCCAGTACTTC. Its protein is CASSSELAGGAGTQYF.

This sequence joins TRBV9 and TRBJ2-2; TRBD1 matches at 9 bases. CDR3 length equals 15 residues. Unmatched junction bases numbered 7, after V lost 3 bases and J lost 7 bases. CDR1 SGDLS and CDR2 YYNGEE come from the germline V gene. CDR3 protein: CASSDDRGNDGELFF. The CDR3, as DNA: TGTGCCAGCAGCGATGACAGGGGGAATGACGGGGAGCTGTTTTTT. Filled out from reference TRBV9 and TRBJ2-2, the complete variable domain reads DSGVTQTPKHLITATGQRVTLRCSPRSGDLSVYWYQQSLDQGLQFLIQYYNGEERAKGNILERFSAQQFPDLHSELNLSSLELGDSALYFCASSDDRGNDGELFFGEGSRLTVL.

The V gene is TRBV4-3, the J gene TRBJ1-6, with TRBD1 matching 8 bases. J lost 9 bases, V lost 0 bases, and 10 bases had no gene match. Germline CDR1 and CDR2: LGHNA and YSLEER. This CDR3 comprises 17 residues. The DNA of the CDR3 is TGCGCCAGCAGCCAAGACCCGACAGGGGAATTAGGTTCACCCCTCCACTTT. This sequence encodes CASSQDPTGELGSPLHF.

The sample holds one count of this clone. The genes are TRBV19 and TRBJ1-5; 10 bases agree with TRBD1. The CDR3 is made up of 13 amino acids. Germline-derived CDR1 and CDR2 are LNHDA and SQIVND (reference sequence). V was pared by 8 bases and J by 4 bases, with 2 bases of the junction left unmatched. CDR3 protein: CASRDRGNQPQHF. The CDR3, as DNA: TGTGCCAGTCGGGACAGGGGAAATCAGCCCCAGCATTTT. Together with reference TRBV19 and TRBJ1-5, the CDR3 gives the full variable domain: DGGITQSPKYLFRKEGQNVTLSCEQNLNHDAMYWYRQDPGQGLRLIYYSQIVNDFQKGDIAEGYSVSREKKESFPLTVTSAQKNPTAFYLCASRDRGNQPQHFGDGTRLSIL.

In DNA, the CDR3 is TGTGCCAGCAGCCCGAGGACTAGCGGGGGGGCCGAGCAGTACTTC. Translation: CASSPRTSGGAEQYF. The genes are TRBV9 and TRBJ2-7, with 15 bases lining up with TRBD2. The CDR3 spans 15 residues. In germline, CDR1 is SGDLS, CDR2 YYNGEE. V lost 4 bases, J lost 6 bases, and 5 bases stayed unmatched.

The sample holds one count of this clone. The V call is TRBV7-6, the J call TRBJ2-7, with D maybe TRBD2 (6 bases). The V end was cut by 5 bases, the J end by 4 bases, with 15 bases between. The CDR3 is made up of 14 amino acids. CDR1 and CDR2 from the germline V gene are SGHVS and FNYEAQ. The CDR3 loop is CASSRGRRGYEQYF. The CDR3, as DNA: TGTGCCAGCAGCCGAGGGAGGAGGGGATACGAGCAGTACTTC.

J is TRBJ1-2 and V is TRBV30, with D possibly being TRBD1 (6 bases). The V end was cut by 6 bases, the J end by 8 bases, with 22 bases between. The germline V gene encodes CDR1 GTSNPN and CDR2 SVGIG (reference sequence). The CDR3 loop spans 14 amino acids. The CDR3 loop is CACPEKDSTYGYTF. The CDR3 bases are TGTGCCTGCCCCGAAAAGGACAGTACGTACGGCTACACCTTC.

This rearrangement joins TRBV19 to TRBJ2-1; a possible D gene is TRBD1 (6 bases). Looked up from germline, CDR1 is LNHDA and CDR2 is SQIVND (reference sequence). Trimming removed 6 bases at V and 9 bases at J, with 9 bases between. There are 11 residues in the CDR3. The CDR3 DNA sequence: TGTGCCAGTAGCATCAGGGGTGAGCAGTTCTTC. This gives the protein CASSIRGEQFF.

The rearrangement uses TRBV9 and TRBJ1-2, with 7 bases identical to TRBD1. Unmatched junction bases numbered 7, after V lost 5 bases and J lost 0 bases. CDR3 length: 15 residues. Germline loops: CDR1 SGDLS, CDR2 YYNGEE. CDR3 bases: TGTGCCAGCAGTGACGAGGGGGCAGCTAACTATGGCTACACCTTC. Translation: CASSDEGAANYGYTF.